The rows below give T cell receptor beta chains drawn from one sample of a study of T cell responses to AZD1222 COVID-19 vaccine. TCRdb's table, derived via immunoSEQ multiplex PCR, lists solely in-frame clones and lacks some. The table records approximately 45,000 clones, about 91% of them present only once. The specimen was peripheral blood, collected 28 days after the second AZD1222 dose. These receptors all come from an adult who received the AZD1222 COVID-19 vaccine. Each CDR3 is given with its conserved first and last residue. The order of the fields is D gene, clone size, V gene, J gene, CDR3 DNA, CDR3 protein. The D gene is left open where the match is weak. Only part of the rows carry a size: once, few, many, or a class if the clone is expanded.

D: TRBD1; size: .; V: TRBV6-2/TRBV6-3; J: TRBJ1-2; DNA: TGTGCCAGCAGTTCCTCCGGGACAGGCTATGGCTACACCTTC; CDR3: CASSSSGTGYGYTF
D: .; size: .; V: TRBV19; J: TRBJ2-6; DNA: TGTGCCAGTAGTACGACCCGCTCTGGGGCCAACGTCCTGACTTTC; CDR3: CASSTTRSGANVLTF
D: .; size: .; V: TRBV10-2; J: TRBJ1-1; DNA: TGCGCCAGCAGTGTCCTTCAGGGGACGGCTTTCTTT; CDR3: CASSVLQGTAFF
D: TRBD1; size: .; V: TRBV29-1; J: TRBJ1-4; DNA: TGCAGCGCCCTGACAGGGGGGAATGAAAAACTGTTTTTT; CDR3: CSALTGGNEKLFF
D: .; size: .; V: TRBV7-9; J: TRBJ1-3; DNA: TGTGCCAGCAGCTTACAGGGAAACACCATATATTTT; CDR3: CASSLQGNTIYF
D: TRBD2; size: once; V: TRBV5-1; J: TRBJ2-7; DNA: TGCGCCAGCAGCTTGAGCGGCGGGCTAGCGGGTGCCGAGCAGTACTTC; CDR3: CASSLSGGLAGAEQYF
D: .; size: .; V: TRBV12-3/TRBV12-4; J: TRBJ1-2; DNA: TGTGCCAGCAGTTTAGCAGTAAACTATGGCTACACCTTC; CDR3: CASSLAVNYGYTF
D: .; size: .; V: TRBV5-1; J: TRBJ2-4; DNA: TGCGCCAGCAGCTTGATGCCGTTAGACCAAAACATTCAGTACTTC; CDR3: CASSLMPLDQNIQYF
D: .; size: .; V: TRBV2; J: TRBJ1-5; DNA: TGTGCCAGCAGATACAGACTCAGCAATCAGCCCCAGCATTTT; CDR3: CASRYRLSNQPQHF
D: .; size: once; V: TRBV5-1; J: TRBJ1-2; DNA: TGCGCCAGCAGCTTGTCGGGGGATGACGGCTACACCTTC; CDR3: CASSLSGDDGYTF
D: .; size: few; V: TRBV2; J: TRBJ1-1; DNA: TGTGCCAGCAGTAGGGTAGGCGGGGACACTGAAGCTTTCTTT; CDR3: CASSRVGGDTEAFF
D: TRBD1; size: .; V: TRBV27; J: TRBJ2-3; DNA: TGTGCCAGCAACCGGGACAGGGGGTCAGATACGCAGTATTTT; CDR3: CASNRDRGSDTQYF
D: .; size: .; V: TRBV27; J: TRBJ2-2; DNA: TGTGCCAGCAGTTTCAGCCACGGGGAGCTGTTTTTT; CDR3: CASSFSHGELFF
D: .; size: .; V: TRBV14; J: TRBJ2-5; DNA: TGTGCCAGCAGCCGGGGGGGCCTAGAGACCCAGTACTTC; CDR3: CASSRGGLETQYF
D: TRBD1; size: .; V: TRBV4-3; J: TRBJ1-2; DNA: TGCGCCAGCAGCCAAGATTGGGAGGGGGCGAAGTACTATGGCTACACCTTC; CDR3: CASSQDWEGAKYYGYTF
D: .; size: .; V: TRBV5-1; J: TRBJ2-3; DNA: TGCGCCAGCAGCTCTGGGCGGGGCACAGATACGCAGTATTTT; CDR3: CASSSGRGTDTQYF
D: TRBD2; size: .; V: TRBV4-2; J: TRBJ2-7; DNA: TGTGCCAGCAGCCAAGCCCTAGCGGGCGAATACGAGCAGTACTTC; CDR3: CASSQALAGEYEQYF
D: .; size: once; V: TRBV7-9; J: TRBJ2-7; DNA: TGTGCCAGCAGCTTATCCGGGCCGGGAGACGAGCAGTACTTC; CDR3: CASSLSGPGDEQYF
D: TRBD2; size: .; V: TRBV7-9; J: TRBJ2-1; DNA: TGTGCCAGCAGCCCAGGACTAGCGGGATACAATGAGCAGTTCTTC; CDR3: CASSPGLAGYNEQFF
D: .; size: once; V: TRBV6-2/TRBV6-3; J: TRBJ1-1; DNA: TGTGCCAGCAGTTACCCTCTTGGGGGGGCTCGGACGAACACTGAAGCTTTCTTT; CDR3: CASSYPLGGARTNTEAFF
D: .; size: .; V: TRBV2; J: TRBJ2-3; DNA: TGTGCCAGCGCAAGCGGGCCTAGCGGCACAGATACGCAGTATTTT; CDR3: CASASGPSGTDTQYF
D: TRBD1; size: .; V: TRBV28; J: TRBJ2-7; DNA: TGTGCCAGCAGTTTAGTGACAGGGGGCTCGTACGAGCAGTACTTC; CDR3: CASSLVTGGSYEQYF